This TCR beta chain stems from a study of response to subunit inactivated influenza vaccine. Trimming took off 4 bases at V and 4 bases at J, with 14 bases between the two ends. Germline V CDR1 and CDR2: SGHRS, YFSETQ. This CDR3 region has 15 residues. The sample holds a few counts of this clonotype. TCRdb called the RT-PCR reads again in MiXCR, with one record for every CDR3 protein. The sample yields 610,000 or so distinct CDR3 sequences, 14% seen once. The gene calls are TRBV5-1 and TRBJ2-2; D is perhaps TRBD1 (5 bases). The clonotype was recovered from a man aged 45-65 years who received an inactivated influenza vaccine. Source: PBMCs from blood, taken about 12 days after vaccination. The CDR3 here is CASSTSGSGTGELFF. The CDR3 region has the DNA TGCGCCAGCAGCACCTCAGGGTCCGGCACCGGGGAGCTGTTTTTT.